The T cell receptor (beta chain) under discussion was sequenced for a study of CD8+ T cells in alopecia areata. In the study overall: Treated patients were given 5 to 10 mg oral tofacitinib twice daily.

RNA extraction was followed by reverse transcription into cDNA, which acted as the sequencing template. The table came from immunoSEQ multiplex PCR; TCRdb's copy has only in-frame clones and leaves some out. The table has about 200,000 clones, 60% seen once; the top ten hold approximately 0.97%. Per germline, CDR1 SQVTM and CDR2 ANQGSEA. This CDR3 contains 15 residues. Trimming at V came to 5 bases and at J to 5 bases, leaving 14 bases not matched to a gene. Treatment here: oral pan-JAK inhibitor, 5-10 mg twice daily. Sequences were derived from CD4+ T cells sorted from blood, sampled at week 24, from a patient treated with tofacitinib. This chain joins TRBV29-1 and TRBJ1-1; 7 bases match TRBD1. The TCR comes from a human donor with alopecia areata. In DNA form, the CDR3 reads TGCAGCGTTTCTTCATATCGACAGGGTTGGACTGAAGCTTTCTTT. Amino acid sequence: CSVSSYRQGWTEAFF.